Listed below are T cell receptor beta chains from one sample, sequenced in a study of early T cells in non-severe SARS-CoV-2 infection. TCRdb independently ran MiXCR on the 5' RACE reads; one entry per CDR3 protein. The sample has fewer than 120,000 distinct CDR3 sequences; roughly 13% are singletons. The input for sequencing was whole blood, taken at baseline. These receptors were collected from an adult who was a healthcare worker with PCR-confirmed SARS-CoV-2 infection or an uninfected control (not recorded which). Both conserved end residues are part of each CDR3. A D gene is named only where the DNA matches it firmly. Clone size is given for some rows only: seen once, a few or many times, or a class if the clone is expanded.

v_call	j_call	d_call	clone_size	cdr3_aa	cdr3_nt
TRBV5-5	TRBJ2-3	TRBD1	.	CASSPIQGATDTQYF	TGTGCCAGCAGCCCAATACAGGGGGCCACAGATACGCAGTATTTT
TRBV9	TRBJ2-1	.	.	CASSVAQYNEQFF	TGTGCCAGCAGCGTAGCTCAGTATAATGAGCAGTTCTTC
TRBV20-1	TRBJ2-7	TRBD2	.	CSVDLTFSTGTSYEQYF	TGCAGCGTAGACCTTACGTTCTCCACCGGGACTAGCTACGAGCAGTACTTC
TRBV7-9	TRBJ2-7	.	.	CASSFMTAYEQYF	TGTGCCAGCAGCTTTATGACTGCCTACGAGCAGTACTTC
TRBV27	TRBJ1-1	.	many	CASSPLGGGATEAFF	TGTGCCAGCAGTCCCCTGGGAGGGGGGGCCACTGAAGCTTTCTTT
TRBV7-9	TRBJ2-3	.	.	CASSLGLQGTDTQYF	TGTGCCAGCAGCTTGGGACTTCAAGGCACAGATACGCAGTATTTT
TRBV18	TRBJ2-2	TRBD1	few	CASSSGQINTGELFF	TGTGCCAGCTCGTCGGGACAGATAAACACCGGGGAGCTGTTTTTT
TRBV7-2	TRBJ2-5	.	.	CASSPISDPIETQYF	TGTGCCAGCAGCCCCATATCAGACCCTATAGAGACCCAGTACTTC
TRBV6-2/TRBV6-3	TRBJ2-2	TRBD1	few	CASTRTGTGELFF	TGTGCCAGCACTAGGACAGGAACTGGGGAGCTGTTTTTT
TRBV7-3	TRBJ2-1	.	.	CASSLTPGVYWRWNEQFF	TGTGCCAGCAGCTTAACCCCGGGAGTTTACTGGAGATGGAATGAGCAGTTCTTC
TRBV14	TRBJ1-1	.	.	CASSQEQGPLVKAFF	TGTGCCAGCAGCCAAGAACAGGGCCCCCTGGTAAAAGCTTTCTTT